This TCR beta chain was identified during a study of technical replicates of blood from a handful of donors. The J segment lost 6 bases and the V segment lost 7 bases, leaving 16 bases of the junction unmatched. The CDR3 runs to 15 residues. Per the germline V gene, CDR1 is SQVTM and CDR2 is ANQGSEA. Clones were read by immunoSEQ multiplex PCR, and TCRdb kept only the in-frame ones, dropping some. The sample contains about 69,000 clones, about 87% of which appear only once. The rearrangement links TRBV29-1 to TRBJ2-7, with 9 bases aligning to TRBD1. The origin of this receptor is a human donor in good health. Some clones in this sample may be carry-over from other donors' samples. Input material: PBMCs. The CDR3: CSAERERQGVREQYF. CDR3 nucleotide sequence: TGCAGCGCCGAAAGGGAAAGACAGGGGGTTCGCGAGCAGTACTTC.